The 25 T cell receptor beta chains presented below share a single source sample, sequenced in a study. MiXCR, applied by TCRdb to the 5' RACE reads, yields one record per CDR3 protein. The data hold about 41,000 distinct CDR3 sequences, with just under 30% observed a single time. Sequencing was performed on memory CD4+ T cells sorted from a lymph node. The subset is: memory CD4+ T cells, CD4+CD45RO+CD25-. The receptor source for this set is a female donor with breast cancer.

The CDR3 DNA reads TGTGCCAGCAGCTTACTGGGGGAGACCCAGTACTTC. Translating it yields CASSLLGETQYF. The genes are TRBV7-7 and TRBJ2-5; no definite D call. V lost 2 bases and J 5 bases, leaving 6 bases between the germline ends. Germline V gives CDR1 SSHAT, CDR2 FNYEAQ (reference sequence). This CDR3 is 12 amino acids long.

The CDR3: CASSWTGGEYEQYF. The CDR3 DNA sequence: TGTGCCAGCAGCTGGACAGGGGGCGAGTACGAGCAGTACTTC. The rearrangement joins TRBV2 to TRBJ2-7; 11 bases map to TRBD1. Trimming took 6 bases from V and 4 from J; bases not matched to a gene: 5. Germline loops: CDR1 SNHLY, CDR2 FYNNEI. The CDR3 runs to 14 residues.

Points on this clonotype: The junction shows a germline mismatch at one end, possibly a read error. The chain is built from TRBV7-3 and TRBJ1-1; TRBD1 might be the D (6 bases). The CDR3 is made up of 17 amino acids. Germline-derived CDR1 and CDR2 are SGHTA and FQGTGA. CDR3 residues: CASSLSPQGLGNTEAFF. CDR3 nucleotides: TGCGCCAGCAGCTTAAGCCCCCAGGGGCTGGGGAACACTGAAGCTTTCTTT.

The V gene is TRBV5-1, the J gene TRBJ2-4, with 7 bases lining up with TRBD1. Germline lookup yields CDR1 SGHRS and CDR2 YFSETQ. The CDR3 loop spans 15 amino acids. V was pared by 4 bases and J by 1 base, with 5 bases of the junction left unmatched. CDR3 region: CASSPHRGAKNIQYF. For the CDR3, the DNA is TGCGCCAGCAGCCCTCACAGGGGTGCCAAAAACATTCAGTACTTC. The entire variable domain, with the rest obtained from reference TRBV5-1 and TRBJ2-4, is as follows: KAGVTQTPRYLIKTRGQQVTLSCSPISGHRSVSWYQQTPGQGLQFLFEYFSETQRNKGNFPGRFSGRQFSNSRSEMNVSTLELGDSALYLCASSPHRGAKNIQYFGAGTRLSVL.

This clonotype was counted only a few times. The genes are TRBV7-9 and TRBJ2-5; D is possibly TRBD2 (5 bases). Per the germline V gene, CDR1 is SEHNR and CDR2 is FQNEAQ (reference sequence). Trimming pared 4 bases from V and 5 bases from J, leaving 5 bases between. The CDR3 covers 11 residues. CDR3 coding DNA: TGTGCCAGCAGCTCGGGGGAGACCCAGTACTTC. Amino acids: CASSSGETQYF. The whole variable domain, remainder taken from reference TRBV7-9 and TRBJ2-5, is DTGVSQNPRHKITKRGQNVTFRCDPISEHNRLYWYRQTLGQGPEFLTYFQNEAQLEKSRLLSDRFSAERPKGSFSTLEIQRTEQGDSAMYLCASSSGETQYFGPGTRLLVL.

The chain uses TRBV20-1 and TRBJ2-3; D remains ambiguous. The CDR3 has 15 amino acids. With 0 bases removed from V and 2 bases from J, the gap between germline ends came to 12 bases. In germline, CDR1 is DFQATT, CDR2 SNEGSKA (reference sequence). The CDR3 protein is CSARDQRTITDTQYF. Here the CDR3 DNA reads TGCAGTGCTAGAGATCAGCGAACAATCACAGATACGCAGTATTTT.

This clonotype was recorded a few times. The rearrangement uses TRBV6-5 and TRBJ1-1; D is ambiguous. From germline, CDR1 is MNHEY and CDR2 SVGAGI. V was trimmed by 5 bases and J by 6 bases, leaving 13 bases between them. This CDR3 region has 13 residues. This CDR3 is CASSQWPGAEAFF. The CDR3 coding sequence is TGTGCCAGCAGTCAGTGGCCCGGGGCTGAAGCTTTCTTT.

The sample holds many counts of this clonotype. The chain recombines TRBV4-3 with TRBJ2-3, with 8 bases fitting TRBD1. Germline V gives CDR1 LGHNA, CDR2 YSLEER. This CDR3 has 16 residues. V lost 3 bases and J lost 7; bases outside the gene matches: 12. CDR3 sequence: CASSHVLKDRVNTQYF. The CDR3 coding sequence is TGCGCCAGCAGCCATGTTCTAAAGGACAGGGTAAATACGCAGTATTTT.

This clonotype was seen a few times. The chain carries TRBV19 and TRBJ2-3; 9 positions agree with TRBD1. Germline CDR1 LNHDA, CDR2 SQIVND (reference sequence). The CDR3 has 16 amino acids. V shed 5 bases and J 2 bases; nucleotides not matched to a gene: 8. CDR3 region: CASSSPPQGATDTQYF. The CDR3 region has the DNA TGTGCCAGTAGTTCCCCCCCACAGGGGGCCACAGATACGCAGTATTTT.

This clonotype was counted at least ten times. The rearrangement links TRBV7-9 to TRBJ1-1, with 7 bases lining up with TRBD1. V shed 7 bases, J shed 1 base, and the junction held 9 bases outside the gene matches. The CDR3 length is 15 residues. Germline assignment: CDR1 SEHNR and CDR2 FQNEAQ (reference sequence). The CDR3 sequence is CASTRQGGRNTEAFF. In DNA, the CDR3 is TGTGCCAGCACTCGACAGGGTGGTAGGAACACTGAAGCTTTCTTT.

The V gene is TRBV18, the J gene TRBJ2-3; TRBD2 matches 14 bases. With 5 bases clipped from V and 5 bases from J, the junction kept 6 bases outside the gene matches. Germline V gives CDR1 KGHSH, CDR2 LQKENI. There are 16 residues in the CDR3. CDR3 sequence: CASSSTSGGAGDTQYF. In DNA form, the CDR3 reads TGTGCCAGCTCATCGACTAGCGGGGGGGCCGGAGATACGCAGTATTTT.

This chain joins TRBV7-2 and TRBJ2-7, with 8 bases aligning to TRBD2. Germline V gives CDR1 SGHTA, CDR2 FQGNSA. The V and J ends lost 1 base and 4 bases, in that order; junction bases with no gene match: 9. The CDR3 is 16 residues long. The CDR3: CASSLGYGRGGYEQYF. The CDR3 DNA reads as TGTGCCAGCAGCTTAGGATACGGGAGGGGAGGTTACGAGCAGTACTTC.

This clonotype was seen a handful of times. The V call is TRBV7-6, the J call TRBJ2-1; 7 bases agree with TRBD1. The CDR3 runs 15 residues. CDR1 and CDR2 (germline): SGHVS, FNYEAQ. V lost 5 bases to trimming and J lost 9 bases; unmatched junction nucleotides: 13. The CDR3 bases are TGTGCCAGCAGCCCCCAGGGGGATTATTCAGCTGAGCAGTTCTTC. Encoded protein: CASSPQGDYSAEQFF.

There are a few counts of this clonotype. The chain joins TRBV11-2 to TRBJ2-5, with a weak D call TRBD2 (6 bases). Trimming pared 7 bases from V and 5 bases from J, leaving 14 bases between. The CDR3 runs to 13 residues. Per the germline V gene, CDR1 is SGHAT and CDR2 is FQNNGV. The CDR3 DNA sequence: TGTGCCAGCACTACATGGGAGGAGGAGACCCAGTACTTC. Translating it yields CASTTWEEETQYF.

The V and J genes are TRBV7-9 and TRBJ1-1; maybe TRBD1 (5 bases). Germline V gene lookup returns CDR1 SEHNR and CDR2 FQNEAQ (reference sequence). This CDR3 contains 13 residues. V lost 6 bases and J lost 3, with 11 bases in between. The CDR3 region is CASSSRQYTEAFF. The CDR3 DNA is TGTGCCAGCAGTTCCCGACAGTACACTGAAGCTTTCTTT.

Comments on this clonotype: This could be a read error, since a much larger clone is one nucleotide away. The chain links TRBV7-2 to TRBJ1-1; tentative D call: TRBD1 (5 bases). The CDR3 length is 14 residues. With 3 bases removed from V and 6 bases from J, the gap between germline ends came to 14 bases. Looked up from germline, CDR1 is SGHTA and CDR2 is FQGNSA. The CDR3 loop is CASSLRQGPAEAFF. DNA of the CDR3: TGTGCCAGCAGCTTGAGGCAGGGACCCGCTGAAGCTTTCTTT.

Only a few counts were recorded for this clonotype. The CDR3, as DNA: TGCGCCAGCAGCCATGGGGACGGCGGCGGCAATCAGCCCCAGCATTTT. Translating it yields CASSHGDGGGNQPQHF. The chain carries TRBV4-1 and TRBJ1-5; possible D gene TRBD1, 5 bases. V dropped 3 bases and J dropped 2 bases, with 14 bases sitting between them. Germline assignment: CDR1 MGHRA and CDR2 YSYEKL. CDR3 size: 16 residues.

The chain combines TRBV28 with TRBJ2-1; 7 nucleotides align to TRBD2. This CDR3 has 14 amino acids. With V trimmed by 4 bases and J by 6 bases, 6 bases remained unmatched. Germline CDR1 MDHEN, CDR2 SYDVKM. CDR3 sequence: CASSWGGTINEQFF. DNA for the CDR3: TGTGCCAGCAGTTGGGGGGGAACAATCAATGAGCAGTTCTTC.

This sequence joins TRBV4-3 and TRBJ2-7; D is perhaps TRBD1 or TRBD2 (6 bases each). V gave up 4 bases and J gave up 2 bases, with 12 bases separating them. Germline V CDR1 and CDR2: LGHNA, YSLEER. This CDR3 comprises 14 residues. The CDR3 region is CASSPGAPAYEQYF. The CDR3 DNA is TGCGCCAGCAGCCCGGGGGCACCCGCCTACGAGCAGTACTTC.

This clonotype appeared a few times. The CDR3 reads CASSQSGRASETQYF. Here the CDR3 DNA reads TGCGCCAGCAGCCAATCCGGGCGTGCGTCAGAGACCCAGTACTTC. The chain combines TRBV4-1 with TRBJ2-5; D uncertain. The CDR3 length is 15 residues. Germline CDR1 is MGHRA and CDR2 is YSYEKL. Trimming took off 2 bases at V and 4 bases at J, with 14 bases between the two ends.

This clonotype was seen a handful of times. The rearrangement links TRBV5-1 to TRBJ2-4; D is perhaps TRBD1 or TRBD2 (6 bases each). Trimming pared 1 base from V and 5 bases from J, leaving 13 bases between. Germline loops: CDR1 SGHRS, CDR2 YFSETQ. CDR3 length equals 15 residues. CDR3 coding DNA: TGCGCCAGCAGCTTGCTGACGGGGGCTGAAAACATTCAGTACTTC. Its translation is CASSLLTGAENIQYF.

Comments on this clonotype: Its ends do not fully match the called genes, so a read error is possible. The chain has TRBV20-1 and TRBJ2-3, with D perhaps TRBD1 (5 bases). CDR1 DFQATT and CDR2 SNEGSKA come from the germline V gene (reference sequence). CDR3 length: 15 amino acids. CDR3 amino acids: CGARDAGRGTDTQYF. In DNA form, the CDR3 reads TGCGGTGCTAGAGATGCTGGCAGGGGCACAGATACGCAGTATTTT.

This clonotype was observed a handful of times. The chain links TRBV6-1 to TRBJ2-6, with D unresolved. The CDR3 spans 15 residues. Germline CDR1 is MNHNS and CDR2 is SASEGT. The V and J ends lost 8 bases and 0 bases respectively, with 11 bases between them. This CDR3 is CASGSMFSGANVLTF. The CDR3, as DNA: TGTGCCAGCGGCTCTATGTTCTCTGGGGCCAACGTCCTGACTTTC.

The V and J genes are TRBV5-1 and TRBJ1-1, with D unclear. This CDR3 has 14 amino acids. V lost 3 bases and J 1 base, leaving 10 bases between the germline ends. CDR1 and CDR2 (germline): SGHRS, YFSETQ. The CDR3 sequence: CASSSRTGNTEAFF. For the CDR3, the DNA is TGCGCCAGCAGCTCGAGGACGGGGAACACTGAAGCTTTCTTT.

The CDR3 reads CASSTGQSSGNTIYF. The CDR3 DNA follows: TGCGCCAGCAGCACCGGACAGAGCTCTGGAAACACCATATATTTT. This rearrangement joins TRBV4-1 to TRBJ1-3; a possible D gene is TRBD1 (6 bases). CDR1 is MGHRA and CDR2 is YSYEKL in the germline V gene. CDR3 length: 15 residues. V was clipped by 5 bases and J by 0 bases, with 11 bases between them.